These 30 T cell receptor beta chains came from one sample sequenced in a study of T-cell reconstitution after alpha-beta-depleted transplantation in children. The authors prepared the TCRbeta library with unique molecular identifiers. TCRdb processed the PCR reads anew with MiXCR; each CDR3 protein has one entry. The sample lists 500,000 or so distinct CDR3 sequences, over 25% seen once, with approximately 2.3% in the top ten. The sequenced sample was PBMCs from the stem cell graft donor, obtained from the stem cell graft. These receptors were obtained from a human donor who donated a stem cell graft to a child with aplastic anemia.

The chain joins TRBV6-2 or TRBV6-3 to TRBJ2-7, with D possibly TRBD1 on 5 matching bases. The CDR3 has 13 residues. Germline V gene data show CDR1 as MNHEY and CDR2 as SVGEGT. Trimming shortened V by 3 bases and J by 6 bases, and 12 bases separated the two germline ends. The CDR3 here is CASSYRQGGEQYF. CDR3 coding DNA: TGTGCCAGCAGTTATCGCCAGGGTGGCGAGCAGTACTTC.

The V gene is TRBV12-3 or TRBV12-4, the J gene TRBJ2-5; a weak D match, TRBD2 (6 bases). Between the trimmed V and J ends, which lost 6 bases and 2 bases, there was a span of 10 bases. This CDR3 region has 13 residues. The CDR3: CASRRDSQETQYF. In DNA form, the CDR3 reads TGTGCCAGCAGGCGGGACTCTCAAGAGACCCAGTACTTC.

This clonotype showed up just a few times. The V and J genes are TRBV7-8 and TRBJ1-5, with 8 bases aligning to TRBD1. CDR3 length: 17 residues. The ends lost 2 bases at V and 7 bases at J; junction bases unmatched: 13. The germline CDR1 and CDR2 sequences are SGHVS and FQNEAQ. CDR3 in DNA: TGTGCCAGCAGCTTAAGTCCAGGGGGCATCAGGTCGCAGCCCCAGCATTTT. Its protein is CASSLSPGGIRSQPQHF.

V is TRBV20-1 and J is TRBJ1-1, with D unresolved. V was clipped by 6 bases and J by 0 bases, with 14 bases between them. The CDR3 sequence is 14 residues long. The germline CDR1 and CDR2 sequences are DFQATT and SNEGSKA (reference sequence). CDR3 sequence: CSAQIGHLNTEAFF. For the CDR3, the DNA is TGCAGTGCCCAAATAGGGCATTTGAACACTGAAGCTTTCTTT.

The rearrangement uses TRBV6-2 or TRBV6-3 and TRBJ2-1; 10 nucleotides align to TRBD2. Losses at the gene ends were 0 bases for V and 8 bases for J; bases not matched to a gene: 7. The CDR3 runs to 16 residues. Germline V gene lookup returns CDR1 MNHEY and CDR2 SVGEGT. The CDR3 DNA is TGTGCCAGCAGTTACTCTCCTAGCGGGAGTTTGGATGAGCAGTTCTTC. It encodes CASSYSPSGSLDEQFF.

This sequence joins TRBV10-2 and TRBJ2-7, with 9 positions matching TRBD2. The CDR3 runs to 13 residues. The V segment lost 5 bases and the J segment 5 bases; nucleotides outside the gene matches: 4. Per the germline V gene, CDR1 is WSHSY and CDR2 is SAAADI. The DNA for the CDR3 is TGCGCCAGCAGTCGAGCGGGAGGCAACGAGCAGTACGTC. The encoded protein is CASSRAGGNEQYV.

The chain joins TRBV5-1 to TRBJ1-3; 9 bases line up with TRBD1. CDR3 length equals 13 residues. Germline V gives CDR1 SGHRS, CDR2 YFSETQ. Trimming took 3 bases from V and 11 from J; bases not matched to a gene: 6. The CDR3 DNA reads TGCGCCAGCAGCTGGGACAGGGAAAGCGCCATATATTTT. Translation gives CASSWDRESAIYF. Drawing the rest from reference TRBV5-1 and TRBJ1-3, the complete variable domain is KAGVTQTPRYLIKTRGQQVTLSCSPISGHRSVSWYQQTPGQGLQFLFEYFSETQRNKGNFPGRFSGRQFSNSRSEMNVSTLELGDSALYLCASSWDRESAIYFGEGSWLTVV.

This clonotype has a handful of counts. CDR3 DNA: TGCGCCAGCAGCCAAGATCGTTTGAGAGGCCTAAGTAGCGGGACAGATACGCAGTATTTT. Protein: CASSQDRLRGLSSGTDTQYF. The V gene is TRBV4-3, the J gene TRBJ2-3; 7 positions match TRBD2. The trim removed 0 bases at V and 3 bases at J, leaving 18 bases unmatched. CDR3 size: 20 residues. Germline V CDR1 and CDR2: LGHNA, YSLEER.

This clonotype was picked up a small number of times. The J gene is TRBJ2-1, the V gene TRBV29-1, with TRBD2 matching over 12 bases. The CDR3 runs 14 residues. Germline-derived CDR1 and CDR2 are SQVTM and ANQGSEA. J was trimmed by 9 bases and V by 6 bases; bases with no gene match: 9. As DNA, the CDR3 is TGCAGCGTCCGACTAGCGGGAGTGGGCCCTGAGCAGTTCTTC. It encodes CSVRLAGVGPEQFF.

The V and J genes are TRBV10-3 and TRBJ1-5, with a weak D call TRBD1 (5 bases). CDR1 is ENHRY and CDR2 is SYGVKD in the germline V gene. Trimming took off 0 bases at V and 4 bases at J, with 7 bases between the two ends. CDR3 size: 14 residues. CDR3 sequence reads: CAISESDSNQPQHF. CDR3 DNA: TGTGCCATCAGTGAGTCCGACAGTAATCAGCCCCAGCATTTT.

This clonotype appeared a few times. The rearrangement uses TRBV7-3 and TRBJ2-1, with 7 bases that match TRBD2. The junction had 13 bases not matched to a gene; V was cut back by 4 bases and J by 4 bases. Germline V lookup: CDR1 SGHTA, CDR2 FQGTGA. The CDR3 covers 17 residues. The CDR3 DNA reads as TGTGCCAGCAGCTCCGTAGGCGGGAGACCTCCATACAATGAGCAGTTCTTC. Its protein is CASSSVGGRPPYNEQFF.

V usage is TRBV5-1 and J usage is TRBJ2-6; maybe TRBD2 (6 bases). Per the germline V gene, CDR1 is SGHRS and CDR2 is YFSETQ. The length of the CDR3 is 15 residues. Trimming took 0 bases from V and 4 from J, leaving 8 bases between them. CDR3 nucleotide sequence: TGCGCCAGCAGCTTGGTGGGACTGGGGGCCAACGTCCTGACTTTC. Residues: CASSLVGLGANVLTF.

This clonotype has just a few counts. The rearrangement uses TRBV20-1 and TRBJ1-4; TRBD1 matches at 7 bases. The V segment lost 1 base and the J segment 8 bases; nucleotides outside the gene matches: 10. This CDR3 has 15 amino acids. The V gene's germline CDR1 is DFQATT and CDR2 SNEGSKA (reference sequence). Here the CDR3 reads CSARGLTGRDEKLFF. The CDR3 DNA is TGCAGTGCTAGAGGCCTGACAGGGAGGGACGAAAAACTGTTTTTT.

This clonotype was seen once. The genes are TRBV15 and TRBJ2-7; D perhaps matches TRBD2 (5 bases). The germline V gene has CDR1 LNHNV and CDR2 YYDKDF (reference sequence). The V end was cut by 2 bases, the J end by 5 bases, with 16 bases between. This CDR3 has 15 residues. CDR3: CATSRLTGVGDEQYV. CDR3 coding DNA: TGTGCCACCAGCAGATTGACCGGAGTCGGGGACGAGCAGTACGTC.

The chain's CDR3 is CASSSTSGTVAYGYTF. CDR3 nucleotide sequence: TGTGCCAGCAGCTCGACATCCGGGACCGTTGCTTATGGCTACACCTTC. The chain joins TRBV7-9 to TRBJ1-2; D perhaps matches TRBD1 (5 bases). Germline V gives CDR1 SEHNR, CDR2 FQNEAQ (reference sequence). The CDR3 contains 16 residues. The ends were cut back, 4 bases at V and 5 bases at J, with 20 bases in the middle.

V and J are TRBV5-1 and TRBJ1-1; possibly TRBD1 for D (6 bases). CDR1 and CDR2 from the germline V gene are SGHRS and YFSETQ. The CDR3 spans 15 residues. Deletions cut 0 bases from V and 1 base from J, with 10 bases between. The CDR3 sequence: CASSLAGHRNTEAFF. For the CDR3, the DNA is TGCGCCAGCAGCTTGGCGGGACACCGGAACACTGAAGCTTTCTTT.

A few counts support this clonotype. This sequence joins TRBV29-1 and TRBJ2-1; no reliable D call. V lost 3 bases, J lost 5 bases, and 8 bases lay in between. The V gene's germline CDR1 is SQVTM and CDR2 ANQGSEA. The CDR3 contains 12 residues. CDR3 sequence: CSVEPNNNEQFF. The DNA for the CDR3 is TGCAGCGTTGAGCCCAATAACAATGAGCAGTTCTTC.

This clonotype was observed a handful of times. CDR3 nucleotide sequence: TGTGCCAGCAGGGAACAGGGCCGGAACACTGAAGCTTTCTTT. It specifies CASREQGRNTEAFF. The chain uses TRBV12-3 or TRBV12-4 and TRBJ1-1; possibly TRBD1 for D (6 bases). The CDR3 is made up of 14 amino acids. Trimming took 6 bases from V and 1 from J, leaving 12 bases between them.

The chain recombines TRBV4-3 with TRBJ2-5, with 8 positions matching TRBD1. The CDR3 totals 15 residues. The V and J ends lost 3 bases and 5 bases, in that order; junction bases with no gene match: 8. Germline CDR1 LGHNA, CDR2 YSLEER. CDR3 sequence reads: CASSQDTTGAETQYF. CDR3 nucleotide sequence: TGCGCCAGCAGCCAGGACACGACAGGGGCCGAGACCCAGTACTTC.

The chain employs TRBV12-3 or TRBV12-4 and TRBJ1-2, with TRBD1 identical over 11 bases. CDR3 length equals 16 residues. V lost 5 bases, J lost 3 bases, and 8 bases stayed unmatched. CDR3 amino acids: CASSIRTGGLYYGYTF. Here the CDR3 DNA reads TGTGCCAGCAGTATAAGGACAGGGGGCCTATACTATGGCTACACCTTC.

J is TRBJ1-1 and V is TRBV12-3 or TRBV12-4; weak D call: TRBD1 (5 bases). This CDR3 has 16 amino acids. V was pared by 2 bases and J by 0 bases, with 13 bases between. The CDR3 nucleotides read TGTGCCAGCAGTTTATGGGGACCTATAGTGAACACTGAAGCTTTCTTT. Amino acid sequence: CASSLWGPIVNTEAFF.

This sequence joins TRBV4-3 and TRBJ1-1; TRBD1 might be the D (6 bases). Germline CDR1 and CDR2: LGHNA and YSLEER. Trimming cost V 0 bases and J 1 base, with 18 bases left between them. The CDR3 extends over 18 amino acids. CDR3 residues: CASSQDLGGWDRNTEAFF. CDR3 DNA sequence: TGCGCCAGCAGCCAAGATCTGGGGGGCTGGGACCGGAACACTGAAGCTTTCTTT.

The table lists this clonotype with a few counts. The chain couples TRBV20-1 to TRBJ1-1, with 7 positions matching TRBD1. Germline V CDR1 and CDR2: DFQATT, SNEGSKA (reference sequence). Unmatched junction bases numbered 7, after V lost 2 bases and J lost 4 bases. The length of the CDR3 is 14 residues. CDR3 sequence (DNA): TGCAGTGCTAGAAGACAGGGTAAGGCCACTGAAGCTTTCTTT. Its protein product is CSARRQGKATEAFF.

The V call is TRBV6-1, the J call TRBJ1-2; a weak D match, TRBD1 (5 bases). Germline-derived CDR1 and CDR2 are MNHNS and SASEGT. This CDR3 has 12 amino acids. The germline V and J ends were trimmed by 8 bases and 8 bases, with 15 bases remaining between them. The DNA of the CDR3 is TGTGCCAGCGAGAATACAGGACGCGGCTACACCTTC. Amino acids: CASENTGRGYTF.

The chain has TRBV11-3 and TRBJ1-1; D remains ambiguous. In germline, CDR1 is SGHNT, CDR2 YENEEA. The length of the CDR3 is 13 residues. The germline V and J ends were trimmed by 5 bases and 1 base, with 8 bases remaining between them. The DNA of the CDR3 is TGTGCCAGCAGCCACCTTTGGAACACTGAAGCTTTCTTT. Protein product: CASSHLWNTEAFF.

This clonotype was counted between two and nine times. V and J are TRBV7-2 and TRBJ2-5; 7 bases fit TRBD2. The CDR3 is 17 amino acids. Germline CDR1 is SGHTA and CDR2 is FQGNSA. V was pared by 5 bases and J by 4 bases, with 16 bases of the junction left unmatched. The CDR3 sequence is CASSLNPRTRHGETQYF. CDR3 coding DNA: TGTGCCAGCAGCCTAAACCCAAGGACTAGACATGGAGAGACCCAGTACTTC.

In this sample, this clonotype turned up a few times. Here the CDR3 DNA reads TGTGCCAGCTCAACAGCCCTGGGGACCTACGAGCAGTACTTC. The encoded protein is CASSTALGTYEQYF. The chain has TRBV18 and TRBJ2-7; D remains unclear. V shed 5 bases and J shed 2 bases, with 13 bases lying between them. The CDR3 spans 14 residues. Germline assignment: CDR1 KGHSH and CDR2 LQKENI.

This clonotype has just a few counts. V usage is TRBV29-1 and J usage is TRBJ1-1; TRBD1 matches at 9 bases. The CDR3 extends over 13 amino acids. The germline gives CDR1 SQVTM, CDR2 ANQGSEA. The V gene end was trimmed by 4 bases and the J gene end by 9 bases; junction bases not matched to a gene: 9. CDR3 nucleotides: TGCAGCGTTGGCCATACAGGGGGCGGGAAAGCTTTCTTT. Translated, it gives CSVGHTGGGKAFF.

This clonotype occurred a few times. The rearrangement links TRBV12-3 or TRBV12-4 to TRBJ2-2; D is uncertain. This CDR3 has 12 amino acids. V shed 3 bases and J shed 6 bases, with 5 bases lying between them. This CDR3 reads CASSFIPGELFF. In DNA, the CDR3 is TGTGCCAGCAGTTTTATCCCCGGGGAGCTGTTTTTT.

This clonotype was detected a few times. The chain combines TRBV9 with TRBJ2-3; possibly TRBD2 for D (6 bases). CDR3 length equals 15 residues. V was trimmed by 0 bases and J by 2 bases, leaving 10 bases between them. CDR1 and CDR2 (germline): SGDLS, YYNGEE. DNA of the CDR3: TGTGCCAGCAGCGTAGGAGGGCGGGACACAGATACGCAGTATTTT. Translating it yields CASSVGGRDTDTQYF.